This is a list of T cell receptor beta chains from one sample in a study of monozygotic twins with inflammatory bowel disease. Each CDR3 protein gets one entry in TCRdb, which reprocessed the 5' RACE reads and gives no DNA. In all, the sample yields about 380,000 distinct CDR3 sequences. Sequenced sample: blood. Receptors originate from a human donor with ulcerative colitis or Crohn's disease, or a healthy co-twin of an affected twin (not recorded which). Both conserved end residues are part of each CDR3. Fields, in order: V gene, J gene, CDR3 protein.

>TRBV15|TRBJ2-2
CATSRDRWLASGELFF
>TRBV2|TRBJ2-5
CASSDLEGLAEETQYF
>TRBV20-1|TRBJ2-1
CSASPDLYNEQFF
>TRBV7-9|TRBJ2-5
CASSFPSDKRQETQYF
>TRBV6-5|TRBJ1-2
CASSYRDTQNWFYGYAF
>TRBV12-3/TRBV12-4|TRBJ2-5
CASSLSIAGETQYF
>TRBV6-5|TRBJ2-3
CASSYSGVSVTDTQYF
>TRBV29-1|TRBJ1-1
CSVLFVANTEAFF
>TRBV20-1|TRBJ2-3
CSARRLATDTQYF
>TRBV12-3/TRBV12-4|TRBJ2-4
CASSPGRSLIAKNIQYF
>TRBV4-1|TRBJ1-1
CASSPERAFSRNTEAFF
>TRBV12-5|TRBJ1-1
CASGARDRGTGTEAFF
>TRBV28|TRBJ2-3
CASGTSGGAFGPDTQYF
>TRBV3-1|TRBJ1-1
CASSQAPGTGRTEAFF
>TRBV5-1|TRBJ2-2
CASSPVGWLTGTGELFF
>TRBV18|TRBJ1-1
CASSPPDRRGEAFF
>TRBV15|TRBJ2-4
CATSRTPGVGKNIQYF
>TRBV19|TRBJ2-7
CASSLGTGGEQYF
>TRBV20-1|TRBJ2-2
CSARDVTSGLLGELFF
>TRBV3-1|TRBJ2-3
CASSLGTSRVADTQYF
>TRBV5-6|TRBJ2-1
CASSLGPRSHEQFF
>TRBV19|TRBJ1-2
CASTARGTDGYTF
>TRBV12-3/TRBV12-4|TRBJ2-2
CASSFTGPNTGELFF
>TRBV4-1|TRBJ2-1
CASRPQYKSSYNEQFF
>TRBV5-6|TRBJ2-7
CASQIWASEQYF
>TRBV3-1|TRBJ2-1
CASSQARDRVNEQFF
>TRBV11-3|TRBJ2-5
CASSPGQGIFQETQYF
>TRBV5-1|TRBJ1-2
CASSLESGQGLEGTF
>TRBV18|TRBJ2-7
CASSRQGEIYEQYF
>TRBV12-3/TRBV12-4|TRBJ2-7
CASSSLAGDSYEQYF
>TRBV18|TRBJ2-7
CASSPRTTYEQYF
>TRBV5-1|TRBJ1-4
CASSGQGARVEKLFF
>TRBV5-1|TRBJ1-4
CASSLDGGREKLFF
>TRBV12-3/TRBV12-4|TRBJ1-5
CASRRTGSYQPQHF
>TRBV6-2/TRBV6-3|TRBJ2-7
CASIEVPGLAYQYF
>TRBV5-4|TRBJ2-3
CASSLDPSGGGDTQYF
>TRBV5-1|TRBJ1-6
CASSLGAGAVDNSPLHF
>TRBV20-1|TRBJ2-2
CSTGLAGNTGELFF
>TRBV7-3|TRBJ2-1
CASSPGLAYNEQFF
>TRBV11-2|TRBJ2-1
CASSAYRTGEVVREQFF
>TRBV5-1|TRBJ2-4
CASSSQGDDIQYF
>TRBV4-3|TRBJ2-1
CASSGGSPSYNEQFF
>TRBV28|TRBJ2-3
CASSLVVLDTDTQYF
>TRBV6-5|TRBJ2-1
CASSNRDSVYNEQFF
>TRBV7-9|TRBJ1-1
CASSLVGVMNTEAFF
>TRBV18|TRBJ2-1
CASSPVIGDNEQFF
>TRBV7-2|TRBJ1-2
CASSLAPGQEVYGYTF
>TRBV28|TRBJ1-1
CASSLSWWGNTEAFF
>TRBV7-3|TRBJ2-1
CASSLLQGSYNEQFF
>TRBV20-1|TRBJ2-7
CSATDRGGSYEQYF
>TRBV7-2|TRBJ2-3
CASSSPAGGFTDTQYF
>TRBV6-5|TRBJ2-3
CASRHDWTDTQYF
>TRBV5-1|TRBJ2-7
CASSLDGTAYEQYF
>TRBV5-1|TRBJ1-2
CASSLAEGFGYTF
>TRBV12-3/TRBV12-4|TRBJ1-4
CASSLLGVTNEKLFF